A selection of T cell receptor beta chains follows, all from one sample in a study of T cells after yellow fever vaccination. Using its own MiXCR run on the 5' RACE reads, TCRdb lists one record per CDR3 protein. The sample contains approximately 160,000 distinct CDR3 sequences, around 8.5% of which appear only once. Sample: CD8+ T cells sorted from PBMCs, taken 45 days after the yellow fever booster vaccination. All receptors derive from a man between 18 and 35 years old who received the YFV17D yellow fever vaccine. CDR3s include the opening cysteine and the closing phenylalanine or tryptophan. The D gene is left open where the match is weak. For some rows the clone size is stated as once, few or many, or as a class when expanded; others skip it.

clone_size	v_call	d_call	j_call	cdr3_nt	cdr3_aa
few	TRBV19	.	TRBJ2-3	TGTGCCAGTAGTATGTGGGGTCCAGATACGCAGTATTTT	CASSMWGPDTQYF
.	TRBV12-3/TRBV12-4	.	TRBJ1-4	TGTGCCAGCAGTTTAGCCCACAGGGCGGGTGGAGAAAAACTGTTTTTT	CASSLAHRAGGEKLFF
few	TRBV3-1	.	TRBJ1-3	TGTGCCAGCAGCCAAGAATGGAACTCTGGAAACACCATATATTTT	CASSQEWNSGNTIYF
.	TRBV20-1	.	TRBJ2-2	TGCAGTGCTAGAGATTTTGTGACCGGGGAGCTGTTTTTT	CSARDFVTGELFF
few	TRBV19	.	TRBJ1-5	TGTGCCAGTAGGTATCTGCGACCTCATAGCAATCAGCCCCAGCATTTT	CASRYLRPHSNQPQHF
few	TRBV20-1	.	TRBJ1-6	TGCAGTGCTACCCCGGGACCGCACTATAATTCACCCCTCCACTTT	CSATPGPHYNSPLHF
few	TRBV5-1	.	TRBJ2-1	TGCGCCAGCAGCTTGGGACCGGGGGCCGCCTACAATGAGCAGTTCTTC	CASSLGPGAAYNEQFF
.	TRBV6-2/TRBV6-3	.	TRBJ2-2	TGTGCCAGCACCCCGGACACCGGGGAGCTGTTTTTT	CASTPDTGELFF
.	TRBV7-2	.	TRBJ2-2	TGTGCCAGCAGCTTAGAACCAACACCGGGGGAGCTGTTTTTT	CASSLEPTPGELFF
few	TRBV29-1	TRBD2	TRBJ2-2	TGCAGCGTTCCGAGGGGCGGGGGGGCGAACACCGGGGAGCTGTTTTTT	CSVPRGGGANTGELFF
many	TRBV7-6	.	TRBJ2-7	TGTGCCAGCAGCTTAAGGCAGACCCCAGAAATAGGGGAGCAGTACTTC	CASSLRQTPEIGEQYF
many	TRBV5-1	TRBD2	TRBJ2-5	TGCGCCAGCAGCCCAGGACTAGCGGGTCAGTACCAAGAGACCCAGTACTTC	CASSPGLAGQYQETQYF
few	TRBV7-9	.	TRBJ1-2	TGTGCCAGCAGCGCCTACTATGGCTACACCTTC	CASSAYYGYTF
.	TRBV11-2	.	TRBJ2-4	TGTGCCAGCAGCCCGGTTCGTAAAAACATTCAGTACTTC	CASSPVRKNIQYF
few	TRBV3-1	.	TRBJ2-3	TGTGCCAGCAGCTCCCCCTCGCCCCACAGCACAGATACGCAGTATTTT	CASSSPSPHSTDTQYF
.	TRBV12-3/TRBV12-4	TRBD2	TRBJ2-3	TGTGCCAGCAGTTTTTCCGGGACTAGCCCCTCTGGCGATACGCAGTATTTT	CASSFSGTSPSGDTQYF
few	TRBV20-1	.	TRBJ1-1	TGCAGTGCTAGTTGGTGGGGGATTAGGAGGAACACTGAAGCTTTCTTT	CSASWWGIRRNTEAFF
few	TRBV7-8	.	TRBJ1-5	TGTGCCAGCAGCCTACCCAGCGGGGGTGGTCAGCCCCAGCATTTT	CASSLPSGGGQPQHF
many	TRBV4-3	.	TRBJ2-3	TGCGCCAGCAGCCAAGCCAGGTGGGGCCCGCACGGGGATACGCAGTATTTT	CASSQARWGPHGDTQYF
many	TRBV7-2	TRBD2	TRBJ2-1	TGTGCCAGCAGCTCCCTGGGTAGCGGGACCCCAGGGAATGAGCAGTTCTTC	CASSSLGSGTPGNEQFF
.	TRBV6-2/TRBV6-3	TRBD2	TRBJ2-5	TGTGCCAGCACCATACTAGCGGACCAAGAGACCCAGTACTTC	CASTILADQETQYF
few	TRBV4-1	TRBD1	TRBJ1-1	TGCGCCAGCAGCCAAAGAGGACAGGGAGGGACTGAAGCTTTCTTT	CASSQRGQGGTEAFF
few	TRBV15	.	TRBJ2-3	TGTGCCACCAGCAGAGACGAATCTAGCACAGATACGCAGTATTTT	CATSRDESSTDTQYF
few	TRBV6-5	TRBD1	TRBJ2-7	TGTGCCAGCAGTCGGATAGGGACAGAATACGAGCAGTACTTC	CASSRIGTEYEQYF
.	TRBV29-1	.	TRBJ1-1	TGCAGCGTTGAAGGAGGGGACACTGAAGCTTTCTTT	CSVEGGDTEAFF
few	TRBV10-3	.	TRBJ1-2	TGTGCCATCAGTGAGACCGGGGGAACCCATGGCTACACCTTC	CAISETGGTHGYTF
.	TRBV12-3/TRBV12-4	TRBD1	TRBJ2-1	TGTGCCAGCAGACAGGGGTACAATGAGCAGTTCTTC	CASRQGYNEQFF
few	TRBV4-2	.	TRBJ1-1	TGTGCCAGCAGCCAAGCCGGGACGCTTTCGAACACTGAAGCTTTCTTT	CASSQAGTLSNTEAFF
.	TRBV3-1	TRBD2	TRBJ2-5	TGTGCCAGCAGCCAAATGGTGGAGCGGGGAAGTTGGCAAGAGACCCAGTACTTC	CASSQMVERGSWQETQYF
few	TRBV5-1	TRBD1	TRBJ1-1	TGCGCCAGCAGCGGGGGACAGAACATGAACACTGAAGCTTTCTTT	CASSGGQNMNTEAFF
.	TRBV11-2	.	TRBJ1-1	TGTGCCAGCAGCTTCCCAAACTTCTTCACTGAAGCTTTCTTT	CASSFPNFFTEAFF
.	TRBV19	.	TRBJ1-3	TGTGCCAGTAGTATCGGGTTGGACCGCTCTGGAAACACCATATATTTT	CASSIGLDRSGNTIYF
.	TRBV7-3	.	TRBJ2-2	TGTGCCAGCAGCGCCCAAGGGGTTTCCACCGGGGAGCTGTTTTTT	CASSAQGVSTGELFF
few	TRBV4-2	.	TRBJ1-1	TGTGCCAGCAGCCAAGGGGCCCAGCTGAACACTGAAGCTTTCTTT	CASSQGAQLNTEAFF
few	TRBV6-6	TRBD1	TRBJ1-2	TGTGCCAGCAGTTACCCGGGGTTGAGCAGGGGGCGATCTAACTATGGCTACACCTTC	CASSYPGLSRGRSNYGYTF
.	TRBV4-1	.	TRBJ2-5	TGCGCCAGCAGCCGTAAGGGGACGGAAGAGACCCAGTACTTC	CASSRKGTEETQYF
few	TRBV9	.	TRBJ2-3	TGTGCCAGCAGCGTAGGAGGGAGAGATACGCAGTATTTT	CASSVGGRDTQYF
many	TRBV4-3	.	TRBJ2-5	TGCGCCAGCAGCCAAACCTGGGGGCAGATCCAATACCAAGAGACCCAGTACTTC	CASSQTWGQIQYQETQYF
many	TRBV27	.	TRBJ1-1	TGTGCCAGCAGCTTAGGGGGGAACACTGAAGCTTTCTTT	CASSLGGNTEAFF
.	TRBV5-1	.	TRBJ2-3	TGCGCCAGCAGCTTAGTACGGACGGCAACAGATACGCAGTATTTT	CASSLVRTATDTQYF
few	TRBV7-6	TRBD2	TRBJ2-2	TGTGCCAGCAGCTTAGTCCTAGCGGGGGCCCCGAAGGGGGAGCTGTTTTTT	CASSLVLAGAPKGELFF
.	TRBV4-1	.	TRBJ1-2	TGCGCCAGCAGCCAAGCGGAGAATTTGTGGGGCTACACCTTC	CASSQAENLWGYTF
.	TRBV7-9	TRBD1	TRBJ1-1	TGTGCCAGCAGCTTAGTATCCCTCATAATAGGCGGAACAGGGGGGACTGAAGCTTTCTTT	CASSLVSLIIGGTGGTEAFF
.	TRBV7-4	TRBD1	TRBJ1-1	TGTGCCAGCAGCCCACAGGGGAGGGGGTCTGGCTCTGAAGCTTTCTTT	CASSPQGRGSGSEAFF
many	TRBV4-2	.	TRBJ1-2	TGTGCCAGCAGCCAAGATCAAGGACAGCCCTATGGCTACACCTTC	CASSQDQGQPYGYTF
few	TRBV5-5	TRBD1	TRBJ1-2	TGTGCCAGCAGCTTACGACAGGGGCCCTATGGCTACACCTTC	CASSLRQGPYGYTF
few	TRBV27	.	TRBJ1-2	TGTGCCAGCAGTAGGGTGGGGGTGTCTAACTATGGCTACACCTTC	CASSRVGVSNYGYTF
.	TRBV12-5	.	TRBJ2-3	TGTGCTAGTGGTTTGCCCCCAGGGGCAGATACGCAGTATTTT	CASGLPPGADTQYF
.	TRBV5-1	.	TRBJ2-7	TGCGCCAGCAGCTCCCCCGCCCACGACAGGAGTTCATCGGAGCAGTACTTC	CASSSPAHDRSSSEQYF
few	TRBV7-7	TRBD1	TRBJ2-5	TGTGCTAGCAGCTTAAGGACAGGGGTCGCAGAGACCCAGTACTTC	CASSLRTGVAETQYF
few	TRBV3-1	TRBD1	TRBJ2-3	TGTGCCAGCAGTTCCACAGGGGCCACAGATACGCAGTATTTT	CASSSTGATDTQYF
few	TRBV25-1	TRBD1	TRBJ1-1	TGTGCCAGCAGTGAAGTCGGAGGGGGCTCGGCTGAAGCTTTCTTT	CASSEVGGGSAEAFF
.	TRBV7-9	.	TRBJ2-7	TGTGCCAGCAGCGATATTAGAGAGCAGTACTTC	CASSDIREQYF
.	TRBV7-6	TRBD2	TRBJ2-2	TGTGCCAGCAGCCCCGGGACTAGCGACGCCGGGGAGCTGTTTTTT	CASSPGTSDAGELFF
.	TRBV5-5	TRBD1	TRBJ1-1	TGTGCCAGCAGCTTGTGGGACAGAGACACTGAAGCTTTCTTT	CASSLWDRDTEAFF
few	TRBV19	.	TRBJ2-7	TGTGCCAGTAGTATTTCAGGGAGGACCTACGAGCAGTACTTC	CASSISGRTYEQYF
many	TRBV2	.	TRBJ2-4	TGTGCCTCCGAGGACAGTCGAGGGGAGCAGAACTTC	CASEDSRGEQNF